This TCR beta chain was identified during a study of T cells in Graves' hyperthyroidism and ophthalmopathy. There were TCR beta CDR3 regions amplified from RNA transcripts. HTBI primers drove first-round RT-PCR of the TCR CDR3. TCRdb analysed the multiplex PCR reads with MiXCR anew, one entry per CDR3 protein. Found here are hundreds of thousands of distinct CDR3 sequences, approximately 40% of them singletons; the top ten hold over 8%. The study's findings and limits: Model-based prediction identified ophthalmopathy a median around 6.7 months prior to its onset.

For this clonotype: Its specificity is not known.

The V segment lost 4 bases and the J segment 3 bases; nucleotides outside the gene matches: 13. CDR1 and CDR2 from the germline V gene are SGDLS and YYNGEE. The CDR3 is 16 residues long. The TCR was taken from a man younger than 35 with Graves' hyperthyroidism. The chain couples TRBV9 to TRBJ2-7; TRBD2 aligns across 7 bases. The sequenced sample was blood. The CDR3 coding sequence is TGTGCCAGCAGCCCCCTTTCCGGGACTATCGTCTACGAGCAGTACTTC. Its translation: CASSPLSGTIVYEQYF.